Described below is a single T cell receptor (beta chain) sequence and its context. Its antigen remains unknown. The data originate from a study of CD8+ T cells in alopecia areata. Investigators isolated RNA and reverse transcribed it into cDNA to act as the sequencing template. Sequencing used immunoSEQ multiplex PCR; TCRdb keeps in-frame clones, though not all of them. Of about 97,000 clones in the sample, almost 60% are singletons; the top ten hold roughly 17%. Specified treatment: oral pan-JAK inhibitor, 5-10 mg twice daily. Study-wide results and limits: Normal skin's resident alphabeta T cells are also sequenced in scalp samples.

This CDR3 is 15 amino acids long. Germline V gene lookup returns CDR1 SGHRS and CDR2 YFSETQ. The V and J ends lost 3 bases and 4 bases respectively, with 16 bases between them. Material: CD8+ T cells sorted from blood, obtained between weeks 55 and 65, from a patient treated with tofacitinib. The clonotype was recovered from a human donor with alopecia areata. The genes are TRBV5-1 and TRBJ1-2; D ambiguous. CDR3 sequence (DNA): TGCGCCAGCAGCTCGACAACCGAGGGAGGCTATGGCTACACCTTC. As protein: CASSSTTEGGYGYTF.